This passage covers 17 T cell receptor beta chains from one sample sequenced in a study of T cell responses to AZD1222 COVID-19 vaccine. Sequencing used immunoSEQ multiplex PCR; TCRdb keeps in-frame clones, though not all of them. Of roughly 250,000 clones listed, approximately 95% are singletons. Sequenced here: peripheral blood, sampled on day 0 of AZD1222 vaccination. The receptors originated from an adult in good health.

This clone was seen only a few times. Other DNA sequences in this specimen translate into the identical CDR3. The chain combines TRBV7-9 with TRBJ1-6; D is uncertain. The V end lost 0 bases, the J end lost 8 bases, and 2 bases lay between the germline ends. Germline-derived CDR1 and CDR2 are SEHNR and FQNEAQ (reference sequence). CDR3 length: 12 residues. The CDR3 protein is CASSLADSPLHF. The CDR3 bases are TGTGCCAGCAGCTTAGCTGATTCACCCCTCCACTTT.

This chain connects TRBV2 to TRBJ1-3, with D unclear. Trimming took 7 bases from V and 1 from J, leaving 11 bases between them. The CDR3 runs 14 residues. Germline lookup yields CDR1 SNHLY and CDR2 FYNNEI. This CDR3 is CASKVLVSGNTIYF. In nucleotides, the CDR3 is TGTGCCAGCAAGGTATTGGTGTCTGGAAACACCATATATTTT.

This chain connects TRBV4-1 to TRBJ2-3; D is unresolved. Germline-derived CDR1 and CDR2 are MGHRA and YSYEKL. The CDR3 runs to 15 residues. V lost 0 bases and J lost 2, with 9 bases in between. The CDR3 DNA sequence: TGCGCCAGCAGCCAAGACCCCCGCATCACAGATACGCAGTATTTT. This encodes CASSQDPRITDTQYF.

CDR3 bases: TGTGCCAGCAGCTTGGCCAATACAGGGGGCATTGGGCAGCCCCAGCATTTT. Protein product: CASSLANTGGIGQPQHF. The rearrangement joins TRBV5-8 to TRBJ1-5; 9 bases agree with TRBD1. Germline V lookup: CDR1 SGHTS, CDR2 YDEGEE. V was clipped by 0 bases and J by 7 bases; unmatched bases: 11. The length of the CDR3 is 17 residues.

This clone occurred once. The rearrangement joins TRBV3-1 (or the pseudogene TRBV3-2) to TRBJ1-4; D unclear. Trimming shortened V by 2 bases and J by 6 bases, and 10 bases separated the two germline ends. The germline CDR1 and CDR2 sequences are LGHDT and YNNKEL (reference sequence). There are 14 residues in the CDR3. Written as DNA, the CDR3 is TGTGCCAGCAGCCAATCCGGCACGGATGAAAAACTGTTTTTT. This gives the protein CASSQSGTDEKLFF.

The chain is built from TRBV19 and TRBJ2-7; no clear D gene. CDR1 LNHDA and CDR2 SQIVND come from the germline V gene (reference sequence). V shed 6 bases and J shed 2 bases, with 11 bases lying between them. The CDR3 has 13 amino acids. CDR3: CASRGNGAYEQYF. The DNA of the CDR3 is TGTGCCAGTAGAGGGAATGGGGCCTACGAGCAGTACTTC.

This rearrangement joins TRBV15 to TRBJ2-7, with TRBD1 identical over 9 bases. Germline V gene data show CDR1 as LNHNV and CDR2 as YYDKDF (reference sequence). The CDR3 spans 14 residues. Trimming at V came to 5 bases and at J to 2 bases, leaving 4 bases not matched to a gene. This CDR3 is CATSEGQGPYEQYF. The CDR3 DNA is TGTGCCACCAGCGAGGGACAGGGTCCCTACGAGCAGTACTTC.

The chain joins TRBV7-9 to TRBJ1-2, with 7 bases aligning to TRBD1. Germline V gives CDR1 SEHNR, CDR2 FQNEAQ (reference sequence). Unmatched junction bases numbered 8, after V lost 5 bases and J lost 5 bases. The CDR3 extends over 14 amino acids. The CDR3 loop is CASSPPGTAYGYTF. Here the CDR3 DNA reads TGTGCCAGCAGCCCCCCCGGGACAGCGTATGGCTACACCTTC. Based on the CDR3 plus reference TRBV7-9 and TRBJ1-2, the full variable domain is DTGVSQNPRHKITKRGQNVTFRCDPISEHNRLYWYRQTLGQGPEFLTYFQNEAQLEKSRLLSDRFSAERPKGSFSTLEIQRTEQGDSAMYLCASSPPGTAYGYTFGSGTRLTVV.

The rearrangement uses TRBV19 and TRBJ1-3; D gene uncertain. V lost 8 bases and J lost 0, with 5 bases in between. In germline, CDR1 is LNHDA, CDR2 SQIVND (reference sequence). The CDR3 is 12 amino acids. The CDR3 loop reads CASGFSGNTIYF. DNA of the CDR3: TGTGCCAGTGGTTTCTCTGGAAACACCATATATTTT.

The chain uses TRBV19 and TRBJ2-7; maybe TRBD1 (6 bases). Trimming removed 4 bases from V and 4 bases from J, with 20 bases in between. The CDR3 has 16 amino acids. The germline V gene has CDR1 LNHDA and CDR2 SQIVND (reference sequence). The CDR3 here is CASSTDRLNAHYEQYF. The CDR3 DNA reads TGTGCCAGTAGTACAGACAGGTTAAATGCCCATTACGAGCAGTACTTC.

The CDR3 loop is CASSLSLDRASEAFF. CDR3 sequence (DNA): TGTGCCAGCAGTTTATCTCTGGACAGGGCCTCTGAAGCTTTCTTT. V gene TRBV27 combines with J gene TRBJ1-1; 8 positions agree with TRBD1. In germline, CDR1 is MNHEY, CDR2 SMNVEV (reference sequence). Trimming cost V 0 bases and J 6 bases; bases outside gene matches: 6. There are 15 residues in the CDR3.

This clone was seen at least ten times. The chain combines TRBV7-9 with TRBJ2-2; D remains unclear. V lost 1 base to trimming and J lost 3 bases, with 6 bases between them. Germline CDR1 and CDR2: SEHNR and FQNEAQ (reference sequence). There are 14 residues in the CDR3. CDR3 region: CASSLEKDTGELFF. The DNA for the CDR3 is TGTGCCAGCAGCTTAGAGAAGGACACCGGGGAGCTGTTTTTT.

The V gene is TRBV13, the J gene TRBJ1-2, with 8 bases matching TRBD1. This CDR3 contains 14 residues. From germline, CDR1 is PRHDT and CDR2 FYEKMQ (reference sequence). After removal of 5 bases from V and 4 bases from J, the junction contained 6 bases not matched to a gene. CDR3 amino acids: CASSLPGQVYGYTF. The CDR3 region has the DNA TGTGCCAGCAGCCTACCGGGACAGGTCTATGGCTACACCTTC. Full variable domain (outside the CDR3, taken from reference TRBV13 and TRBJ1-2): AAGVIQSPRHLIKEKRETATLKCYPIPRHDTVYWYQQGPGQDPQFLISFYEKMQSDKGSIPDRFSAQQFSDYHSELNMSSLELGDSALYFCASSLPGQVYGYTFGSGTRLTVV.

The chain links TRBV28 to TRBJ1-5; no clear D gene. The germline V gene encodes CDR1 MDHEN and CDR2 SYDVKM. Between the trimmed V and J ends, which lost 4 bases and 6 bases, there was a span of 13 bases. CDR3 length: 14 residues. The CDR3 loop reads CASSSAGSSQPQHF. In DNA, the CDR3 is TGTGCCAGCAGTTCCGCGGGCTCGAGTCAGCCCCAGCATTTT. The whole variable domain, filled in from reference TRBV28 and TRBJ1-5, reads DVKVTQSSRYLVKRTGEKVFLECVQDMDHENMFWYRQDPGLGLRLIYFSYDVKMKEKGDIPEGYSVSREKKERFSLILESASTNQTSMYLCASSSAGSSQPQHFGDGTRLSIL.

The rearrangement links TRBV12-5 to TRBJ2-5; D unclear. The V end lost 3 bases, the J end lost 1 base, and 9 bases lay between the germline ends. This CDR3 has 14 amino acids. The germline V gene encodes CDR1 LGHNT and CDR2 FRNRAP. CDR3 amino acids: CASGLSVLQETQYF. The CDR3 nucleotides read TGTGCTAGTGGTTTATCAGTCCTCCAAGAGACCCAGTACTTC.

J is TRBJ2-3 and V is TRBV27; 8 bases are a match to TRBD2. This CDR3 is built from 15 residues. Germline V lookup: CDR1 MNHEY, CDR2 SMNVEV (reference sequence). J was trimmed by 2 bases and V by 6 bases; bases with no gene match: 7. DNA for the CDR3: TGTGCCAGCAGCCCCGCGGGGGGCAACACAGATACGCAGTATTTT. Translating gives CASSPAGGNTDTQYF.

The rearrangement uses TRBV2 and TRBJ1-5; D not certain. The CDR3 is made up of 14 amino acids. V lost 4 bases and J 4 bases, leaving 11 bases between the germline ends. Germline CDR1 is SNHLY and CDR2 is FYNNEI. CDR3 nucleotide sequence: TGTGCCAGCAGTGGGGAATTCGAGAATCAGCCCCAGCATTTT. Translating it yields CASSGEFENQPQHF.